This TCR beta chain originates from a study of blood T cell repertoires in COVID-19. Study overall: Spain, Italy and the United States supplied samples that represented acute and convalescent COVID-19. Sources were T cells, B-cell-depleted T cells, or PBMCs; the material itself was cDNA or gDNA.

Authors' processing steps: Cell counts per sample came from amplifying reference gene primers. TCRdb's copy holds only in-frame clones and misses some; the assay was immunoSEQ multiplex PCR. D and trimming come from the DNA, and the V and J calls and clone size come from that table. Of 250,000 to 350,000 clones in the sample, 80% to 85% are singletons; the top ten hold about 15%. The CDR3 contains 16 residues. Trimming cost V 2 bases and J 1 base; bases outside gene matches: 8. Germline CDR1 SGHRS, CDR2 YFSETQ. V usage is TRBV5-1 and J usage is TRBJ1-2; 7 bases align to TRBD1. This receptor was taken from a person aged 70 to 85 with COVID-19, enrolled during active disease. Input material: peripheral blood. CDR3 DNA: TGCGCCAGCAGCTTTGGGGACAGCCGAAGTAACTATGGCTACACCTTC. Amino acids: CASSFGDSRSNYGYTF.